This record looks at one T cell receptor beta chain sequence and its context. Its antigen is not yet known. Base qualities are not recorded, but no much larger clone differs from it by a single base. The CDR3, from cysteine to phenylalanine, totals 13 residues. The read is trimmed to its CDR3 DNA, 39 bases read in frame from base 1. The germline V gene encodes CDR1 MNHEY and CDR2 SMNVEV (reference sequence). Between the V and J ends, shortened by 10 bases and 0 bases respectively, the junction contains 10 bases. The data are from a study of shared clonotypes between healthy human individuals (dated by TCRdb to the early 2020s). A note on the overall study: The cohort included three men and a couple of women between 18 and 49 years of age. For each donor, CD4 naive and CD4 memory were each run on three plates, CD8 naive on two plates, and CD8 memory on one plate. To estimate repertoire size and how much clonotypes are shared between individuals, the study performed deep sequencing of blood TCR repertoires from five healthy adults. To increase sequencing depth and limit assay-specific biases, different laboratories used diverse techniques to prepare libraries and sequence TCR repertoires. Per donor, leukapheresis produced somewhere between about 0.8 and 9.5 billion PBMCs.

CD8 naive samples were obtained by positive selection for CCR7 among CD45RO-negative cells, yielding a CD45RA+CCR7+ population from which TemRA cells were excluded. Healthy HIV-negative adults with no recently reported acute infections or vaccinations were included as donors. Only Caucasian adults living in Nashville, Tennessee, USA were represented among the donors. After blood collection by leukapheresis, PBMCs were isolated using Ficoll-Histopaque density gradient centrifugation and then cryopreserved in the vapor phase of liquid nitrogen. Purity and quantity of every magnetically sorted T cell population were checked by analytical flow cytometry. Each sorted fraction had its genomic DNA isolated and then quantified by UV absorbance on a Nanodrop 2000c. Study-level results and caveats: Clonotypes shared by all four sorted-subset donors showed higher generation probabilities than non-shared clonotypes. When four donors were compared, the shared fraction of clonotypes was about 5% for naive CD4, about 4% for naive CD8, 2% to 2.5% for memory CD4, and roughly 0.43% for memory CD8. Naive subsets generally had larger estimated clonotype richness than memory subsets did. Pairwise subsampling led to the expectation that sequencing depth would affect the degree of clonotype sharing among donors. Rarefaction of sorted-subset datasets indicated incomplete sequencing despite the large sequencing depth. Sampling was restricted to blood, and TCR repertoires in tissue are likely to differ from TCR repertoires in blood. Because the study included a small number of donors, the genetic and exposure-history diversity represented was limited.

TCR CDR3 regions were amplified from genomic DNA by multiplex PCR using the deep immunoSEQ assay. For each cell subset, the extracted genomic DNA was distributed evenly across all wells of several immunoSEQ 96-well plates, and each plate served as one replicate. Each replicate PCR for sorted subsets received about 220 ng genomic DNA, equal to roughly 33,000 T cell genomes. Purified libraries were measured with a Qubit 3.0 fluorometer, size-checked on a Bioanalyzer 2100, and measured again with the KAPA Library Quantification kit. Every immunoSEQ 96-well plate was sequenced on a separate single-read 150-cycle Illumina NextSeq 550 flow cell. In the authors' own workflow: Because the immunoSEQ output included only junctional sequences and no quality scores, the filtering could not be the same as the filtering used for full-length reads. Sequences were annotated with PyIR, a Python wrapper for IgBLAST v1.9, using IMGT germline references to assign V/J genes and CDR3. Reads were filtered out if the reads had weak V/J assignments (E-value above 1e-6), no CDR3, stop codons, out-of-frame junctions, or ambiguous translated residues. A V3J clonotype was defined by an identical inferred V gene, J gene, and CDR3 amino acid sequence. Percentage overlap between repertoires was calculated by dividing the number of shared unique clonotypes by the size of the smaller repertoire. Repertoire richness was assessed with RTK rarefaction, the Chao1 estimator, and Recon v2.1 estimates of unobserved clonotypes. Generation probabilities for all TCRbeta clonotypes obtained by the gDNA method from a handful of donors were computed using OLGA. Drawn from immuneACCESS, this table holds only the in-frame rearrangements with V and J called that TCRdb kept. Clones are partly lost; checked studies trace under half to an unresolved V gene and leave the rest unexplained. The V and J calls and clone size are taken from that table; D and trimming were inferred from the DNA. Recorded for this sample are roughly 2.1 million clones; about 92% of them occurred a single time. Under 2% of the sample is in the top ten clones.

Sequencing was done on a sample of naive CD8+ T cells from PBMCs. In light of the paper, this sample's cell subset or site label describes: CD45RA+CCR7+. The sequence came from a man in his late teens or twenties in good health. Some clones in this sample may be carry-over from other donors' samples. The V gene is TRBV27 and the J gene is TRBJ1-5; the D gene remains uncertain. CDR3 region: CATRPYSNQPQHF. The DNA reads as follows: TGTGCCACCAGACCGTATAGCAATCAGCCCCAGCATTTT.